This T cell receptor beta chain was obtained from a study of OX40 agonist ivuxolimab in advanced cancers. Sequenced by immunoSEQ multiplex PCR; TCRdb stores in-frame clones only, minus some. The repertoire holds 100,000 or so clones, with more than 85% as singletons. The CDR3 consists of 13 residues. Germline values: CDR1 SGHDN, CDR2 FVKESK. The V end lost 0 bases, the J end lost 1 base, and 3 bases lay between the germline ends. The material was CD4+ or CD8+ T cells sorted from blood, obtained in a trial of the OX40 agonist ivuxolimab. This clonotype was obtained from an adult with an advanced solid tumor such as melanoma, head and neck, liver or kidney cancer. The genes are TRBV14 and TRBJ1-1; D ambiguous. CDR3 sequence (DNA): TGTGCCAGCAGCCAAGATAGGAACACTGAAGCTTTCTTT. As protein: CASSQDRNTEAFF.